The 29 T cell receptor beta chains below all came from one sample that was sequenced in a study of blood T cell repertoires in COVID-19. Method: immunoSEQ multiplex PCR; TCRdb's copy keeps in-frame clones and lacks some. Among tens of thousands of clones listed, around 87% were seen once. The sample taken for sequencing was peripheral blood. These receptors were collected from a human donor in a cohort sampled during active COVID-19.

V is TRBV5-5 and J is TRBJ2-5; possibly TRBD1 for D (6 bases). The V and J ends lost 4 bases and 4 bases respectively, with 14 bases between them. This CDR3 is 14 amino acids long. Germline-derived CDR1 and CDR2 are SGHKS and YYEKEE (reference sequence). Here the CDR3 DNA reads TGTGCCAGCAGCCAAACAGGGACGGGAGAGACCCAGTACTTC. Encoded protein: CASSQTGTGETQYF.

V usage is TRBV10-3 and J usage is TRBJ2-3; 9 bases line up with TRBD2. V trimming: 2 bases; J trimming: 4 bases; junction bases outside the gene matches: 10. CDR3 length equals 17 residues. Germline V gives CDR1 ENHRY, CDR2 SYGVKD. CDR3 bases: TGTGCCATCAGTGAGGGAATTAGCGGGGGATCGGCAGATACGCAGTATTTT. Its protein product is CAISEGISGGSADTQYF.

Here the CDR3 DNA reads TGTGCCAGCAGCTTGAGATCGTCGGGGAAAGATACGCAGTATTTT. It encodes CASSLRSSGKDTQYF. The rearrangement uses TRBV5-4 and TRBJ2-3; tentative D call: TRBD2 (5 bases). Germline V gene sequence: CDR1 SGHNT, CDR2 YYREEE (reference sequence). V was pared by 1 base and J by 5 bases, with 14 bases between. This CDR3 is 15 amino acids long.

The rearrangement joins TRBV29-1 to TRBJ2-7; tentatively, D is TRBD2 (6 bases). CDR1 is SQVTM and CDR2 is ANQGSEA in the germline V gene. The CDR3 spans 12 residues. Trimming shortened V by 6 bases and J by 7 bases, and 16 bases separated the two germline ends. The CDR3, as DNA: TGCAGCGTATGGACCCTACGGGGGGAGCAGTACTTC. Protein product: CSVWTLRGEQYF.

This chain joins TRBV5-1 and TRBJ2-7, with D possibly matching TRBD1 (5 bases). Between the trimmed V and J ends, which lost 0 bases and 1 base, there was a span of 17 bases. This CDR3 contains 17 residues. The germline gives CDR1 SGHRS, CDR2 YFSETQ. The CDR3 DNA reads as TGCGCCAGCAGCTTGGTAGGGCAAGGGGTAGGGTCCTACGAGCAGTACTTC. This gives the protein CASSLVGQGVGSYEQYF.

There are a few counts of this clone. This chain uses TRBV7-3 with TRBJ2-7, with 7 positions matching TRBD1. J was trimmed by 1 base and V by 4 bases; bases with no gene match: 7. The CDR3 is 15 residues long. Germline CDR1 reads SGHTA; CDR2 reads FQGTGA. In DNA, the CDR3 is TGTGCCAGCAGCTCCCAGGGGGACGGATCCTACGAGCAGTACTTC. Its translation: CASSSQGDGSYEQYF.

V gene TRBV5-1 combines with J gene TRBJ2-5; D might be TRBD1 (6 bases). The CDR3 totals 14 residues. V was trimmed by 2 bases and J by 2 bases, leaving 10 bases between them. Looked up from germline, CDR1 is SGHRS and CDR2 is YFSETQ. CDR3 residues: CASSFRQGQETQYF. The DNA of the CDR3 is TGCGCCAGCAGCTTCAGGCAGGGGCAAGAGACCCAGTACTTC.

The gene calls are TRBV4-3 and TRBJ2-3; 16 nucleotides line up with TRBD2. Germline CDR1 LGHNA, CDR2 YSLEER. The CDR3 spans 16 residues. V gave up 2 bases and J gave up 10 bases; unmatched junction bases: 6. CDR3 region: CASSQTGTSGGAPQYF. Written as DNA, the CDR3 is TGCGCCAGCAGCCAAACCGGGACTAGCGGGGGGGCGCCGCAGTATTTT.

The rearrangement joins TRBV7-3 to TRBJ1-5, with unresolved D. CDR1 and CDR2 (germline): SGHTA, FQGTGA. This CDR3 is built from 15 residues. V gave up 6 bases and J gave up 2 bases, with 14 bases separating them. The CDR3: CASRFTPSGNQPQHF. In nucleotides, the CDR3 is TGTGCCAGCAGATTTACCCCTAGTGGCAATCAGCCCCAGCATTTT.

This chain links TRBV30 with TRBJ1-2; 7 bases are a match to TRBD1. The CDR3 is 15 residues long. Trimming took 2 bases from V and 6 from J; bases not matched to a gene: 12. Germline CDR1 GTSNPN, CDR2 SVGIG (reference sequence). The CDR3 DNA reads TGTGCCTGGAGTTACCCCGGGACAGCGAACGATGGCTACACCTTC. Translated: CAWSYPGTANDGYTF.

This clone was detected once. V usage is TRBV4-1 and J usage is TRBJ1-1; D is possibly TRBD1 (6 bases). Germline CDR1 MGHRA, CDR2 YSYEKL. The CDR3 sequence is 15 residues long. With 3 bases removed from V and 3 bases from J, the gap between germline ends came to 14 bases. The DNA of the CDR3 is TGCGCCAGCAGCCACGCCCGGGACACATACACTGAAGCTTTCTTT. Translated, it gives CASSHARDTYTEAFF.

The genes are TRBV4-1 and TRBJ2-5; no clear D. There are 17 residues in the CDR3. CDR1 MGHRA and CDR2 YSYEKL come from the germline V gene. Between the trimmed V and J ends, which lost 1 base and 3 bases, there was a span of 18 bases. The CDR3 DNA reads as TGCGCCAGCAGCCAAGTTCCCCGGGTGCTAGGAGAAGAGACCCAGTACTTC. This translates into CASSQVPRVLGEETQYF.

The chain couples TRBV7-3 to TRBJ2-5, with 10 bases that match TRBD1. The junction had 2 bases not matched to a gene; V was cut back by 2 bases and J by 2 bases. The CDR3 has 15 residues. CDR1 is SGHTA and CDR2 is FQGTGA in the germline V gene. For the CDR3, the DNA is TGTGCCAGCAGCTTAGGGACAGGGGTGCAAGAGACCCAGTACTTC. This encodes CASSLGTGVQETQYF. The full variable domain, in which reference TRBV7-3 and TRBJ2-5 provide the parts outside the CDR3, is GAGVSQTPSNKVTEKGKYVELRCDPISGHTALYWYRQSLGQGPEFLIYFQGTGAADDSGLPNDRFFAVRPEGSVSTLKIQRTERGDSAVYLCASSLGTGVQETQYFGPGTRLLVL.

The table lists this clone with a few counts. The V call is TRBV7-2, the J call TRBJ1-5, with D unclear. This CDR3 region has 14 residues. Germline V gene lookup returns CDR1 SGHTA and CDR2 FQGNSA. V dropped 5 bases and J dropped 7 bases, with 15 bases sitting between them. The CDR3 DNA reads as TGTGCCAGCAGCCCGAGCGGTCGGGGACAGCCCCAGCATTTT. This codes for CASSPSGRGQPQHF.

This sequence joins TRBV11-2 and TRBJ1-2; D remains unclear. There are 13 residues in the CDR3. The germline V and J ends were trimmed by 5 bases and 1 base, with 8 bases remaining between them. The germline CDR1 and CDR2 sequences are SGHAT and FQNNGV. This CDR3 reads CASSPTGNYGYTF. In DNA form, the CDR3 reads TGTGCCAGCAGCCCCACGGGTAACTATGGCTACACCTTC.

The chain combines TRBV18 with TRBJ2-1, with 7 positions matching TRBD2. Germline CDR1 reads KGHSH; CDR2 reads LQKENI. After removal of 8 bases from V and 5 bases from J, the junction contained 6 bases not matched to a gene. The CDR3 totals 13 residues. The CDR3 bases are TGTGCCAGCACGAGCGGGGCCCACAATGAGCAGTTCTTC. Translated, it gives CASTSGAHNEQFF.

V gene TRBV7-8 combines with J gene TRBJ2-1; unclear D gene. Trimming left V 0 bases short and J 10 bases short, with 10 bases between. CDR1 and CDR2 from the germline V gene are SGHVS and FQNEAQ. The CDR3 length is 13 residues. The CDR3 loop is CASSLAGFQEQFF. CDR3 DNA: TGTGCCAGCAGCTTAGCGGGCTTCCAGGAGCAGTTCTTC.

The chain recombines TRBV6-5 with TRBJ1-4; a weak D match, TRBD1 (5 bases). CDR3 length: 13 amino acids. From germline, CDR1 is MNHEY and CDR2 SVGAGI. The V end lost 5 bases, the J end lost 6 bases, and 10 bases lay between the germline ends. The DNA of the CDR3 is TGTGCCAGCAGTAACGCGGGGGATGAAAAACTGTTTTTT. It yields the protein CASSNAGDEKLFF.

This clone has more than one count but fewer than ten. The gene calls are TRBV21-1 and TRBJ1-5; TRBD1 was called by the table and not checked on the DNA. TRBV21-1 is given as a pseudogene. The CDR3 loop spans 15 amino acids. DNA of the CDR3: TGTGCCAGCAGCAAATCTAGGGCAGGGTTAAAGCCCCAGCATTTT. It codes for CASSKSRAGLKPQHF.

The CDR3 protein is CASTGASGAQETQYF. The CDR3 DNA is TGTGCCAGCACTGGGGCTAGCGGGGCCCAAGAGACCCAGTACTTC. The chain couples TRBV2 to TRBJ2-5; 9 bases align to TRBD2. From germline, CDR1 is SNHLY and CDR2 FYNNEI. The CDR3 has 15 residues. The junction had 7 bases not matched to a gene; V was cut back by 7 bases and J by 1 base. The full variable domain, its missing parts supplied by reference TRBV2 and TRBJ2-5, is EPEVTQTPSHQVTQMGQEVILRCVPISNHLYFYWYRQILGQKVEFLVSFYNNEISEKSEIFDDQFSVERPDGSNFTLKIRSTKLEDSAMYFCASTGASGAQETQYFGPGTRLLVL.

This sequence joins TRBV27 and TRBJ2-5, with D perhaps TRBD1 (5 bases). This CDR3 comprises 16 residues. The V gene's germline CDR1 is MNHEY and CDR2 SMNVEV (reference sequence). The V end was cut by 2 bases, the J end by 3 bases, with 16 bases between. The CDR3 nucleotides read TGTGCCAGCAGTTTACTCCCATTCGACAGCAAAGAGACCCAGTACTTC. Translated: CASSLLPFDSKETQYF.

This sequence joins TRBV3-1 (or the pseudogene TRBV3-2) and TRBJ1-5; D gene unclear. The CDR3 consists of 13 residues. The V gene lost 8 bases and the J gene lost 6 bases, with 14 bases spanning the gap. Germline V lookup: CDR1 LGHDT, CDR2 YNNKEL (reference sequence). In DNA, the CDR3 is TGTGCCAGCGGATTCTTGGAGGGTCAGCCCCAGCATTTT. Encoded protein: CASGFLEGQPQHF.

This clone was found a few times. The chain recombines TRBV5-4 with TRBJ2-1; 9 bases align to TRBD1. The CDR3 has 15 residues. CDR1 and CDR2 from the germline V gene are SGHNT and YYREEE (reference sequence). The trim removed 0 bases at V and 4 bases at J, leaving 2 bases unmatched. For the CDR3, the DNA is TGTGCCAGCAGCTTGGGGGGGACAGGGTACAATGAGCAGTTCTTC. The encoded protein is CASSLGGTGYNEQFF. Full variable domain (remainder filled in from reference TRBV5-4 and TRBJ2-1): ETGVTQSPTHLIKTRGQQVTLRCSSQSGHNTVSWYQQALGQGPQFIFQYYREEENGRGNFPPRFSGLQFPNYSSELNVNALELDDSALYLCASSLGGTGYNEQFFGPGTRLTVL.

This chain joins TRBV5-1 and TRBJ2-3; no firm D call. The germline V gene encodes CDR1 SGHRS and CDR2 YFSETQ. Between the trimmed V and J ends, which lost 0 bases and 6 bases, there was a span of 8 bases. This CDR3 region has 13 residues. The CDR3 here is CASSLVVPDTQYF. As DNA, the CDR3 is TGCGCCAGCAGCTTGGTAGTTCCGGATACGCAGTATTTT.

The J gene is TRBJ2-3, the V gene TRBV7-3, with 9 bases that match TRBD2. This CDR3 has 15 residues. J gave up 6 bases and V 1 base, and 5 bases lay outside the gene matches. Germline V lookup: CDR1 SGHTA, CDR2 FQGTGA. CDR3 region: CASSLSGGASDTQYF. CDR3 nucleotides: TGTGCCAGCAGCTTAAGCGGGGGGGCGTCGGATACGCAGTATTTT.

The CDR3 reads CASSPGGGRSYGYTF. The CDR3 nucleotides are TGTGCCAGCAGCCCGGGGGGGGGCCGGAGCTATGGCTACACCTTC. The chain uses TRBV7-9 and TRBJ1-2; D perhaps matches TRBD1 (6 bases). The CDR3 is made up of 15 amino acids. Germline V gives CDR1 SEHNR, CDR2 FQNEAQ (reference sequence). Trimming shortened V by 5 bases and J by 4 bases, and 17 bases separated the two germline ends.

The chain combines TRBV5-6 with TRBJ2-2; D is perhaps TRBD2 (6 bases). Germline CDR1 reads SGHDT; CDR2 reads YYEEEE. Deletions cut 2 bases from V and 5 bases from J, with 16 bases between. CDR3 length: 16 amino acids. DNA of the CDR3: TGTGCCAGCAGCTTCCCCCGGGAGAGTCGAACCGGGGAGCTGTTTTTT. Translated, it gives CASSFPRESRTGELFF.

The chain links TRBV5-1 to TRBJ1-2, with D maybe TRBD1 (6 bases). With 4 bases removed from V and 5 bases from J, the gap between germline ends came to 15 bases. The CDR3 covers 14 residues. Germline CDR1 reads SGHRS; CDR2 reads YFSETQ. The CDR3 DNA reads as TGCGCCAGCAGCGGGGGCGAGAAAGGGTATGGCTACACCTTC. It translates to CASSGGEKGYGYTF.

This chain joins TRBV7-8 and TRBJ1-1; D unclear. V was clipped by 5 bases and J by 1 base, with 8 bases between them. The CDR3 has 13 amino acids. Germline V gene sequence: CDR1 SGHVS, CDR2 FQNEAQ. This CDR3 reads CASSRRWNTEAFF. The CDR3 DNA follows: TGTGCCAGCAGCCGCCGGTGGAACACTGAAGCTTTCTTT.